The rows below give T cell receptor beta chains drawn from one sample of a study of cytotoxic CD8 clonotypes in ibrutinib-treated CLL. Clones were sequenced by immunoSEQ multiplex PCR, and TCRdb holds only the in-frame ones, with some missing. This sample carries some 300,000 clones, 80% of them seen once, and the ten largest clones take approximately 7%. The sample here was PBMCs, taken before ibrutinib treatment. These receptors originate from a human donor with chronic lymphocytic leukemia. The conserved cysteine and the conserved F or W are not part of the CDR3 here. Each record gives: J gene, V gene, CDR3 protein.

J gene: TRBJ2-3; V gene: TRBV29-1; CDR3 protein: SVDRGGTDTQY
J gene: TRBJ2-5; V gene: TRBV13; CDR3 protein: ASSFWGERDQETQY
J gene: TRBJ1-1; V gene: TRBV2; CDR3 protein: ASIWLTNTNTEAF
J gene: TRBJ2-5; V gene: TRBV25-1; CDR3 protein: ASSEPPSSGRETQY
J gene: TRBJ2-7; V gene: TRBV27; CDR3 protein: AAGGQGIYEQY
J gene: TRBJ2-7; V gene: TRBV28; CDR3 protein: ASSFYRGLYEQY
J gene: TRBJ2-7; V gene: TRBV30; CDR3 protein: AWRRGIGTYEQY
J gene: TRBJ2-1; V gene: TRBV7-9; CDR3 protein: ASSRKHRLAGLNNEQF
J gene: TRBJ2-7; V gene: TRBV7-2; CDR3 protein: ASSRGWHSPVHEQY
J gene: TRBJ2-5; V gene: TRBV7-6; CDR3 protein: ASSLRDGEETQY
J gene: TRBJ2-7; V gene: TRBV11-2; CDR3 protein: ASSLTSVWGRKKYEQY
J gene: TRBJ2-4; V gene: TRBV21-1; CDR3 protein: ASSKPSGGAKNIQY
J gene: TRBJ2-7; V gene: TRBV5-4; CDR3 protein: ASSLPLAGGPYEQY
J gene: TRBJ2-3; V gene: TRBV29-1; CDR3 protein: SVKLAGEQTQY
J gene: TRBJ2-1; V gene: TRBV5-1; CDR3 protein: ASTPLTSGPYNEQF
J gene: TRBJ2-5; V gene: TRBV4-3; CDR3 protein: ASSQAGGETQY
J gene: TRBJ1-1; V gene: TRBV5-1; CDR3 protein: ASSFNGITNTEAF
J gene: TRBJ2-3; V gene: TRBV5-4; CDR3 protein: ASSWRTGTDTQY
J gene: TRBJ2-2; V gene: TRBV19; CDR3 protein: ASSIRGRGNTGELF
J gene: TRBJ2-5; V gene: TRBV28; CDR3 protein: ASSLAGGRETQY
J gene: TRBJ2-5; V gene: TRBV2; CDR3 protein: ASSEALLGGQETQY
J gene: TRBJ1-4; V gene: TRBV4-2; CDR3 protein: ASSPSLFVLEKLF
J gene: TRBJ2-3; V gene: TRBV7-2; CDR3 protein: ASSLAELGSTDTQY
J gene: TRBJ2-3; V gene: TRBV30; CDR3 protein: AWSARLAPTDTQY
J gene: TRBJ2-7; V gene: TRBV7-2; CDR3 protein: ASSLRISGVWEQY
J gene: TRBJ2-7; V gene: TRBV6-1; CDR3 protein: ASFRDPIEQY
J gene: TRBJ1-2; V gene: TRBV5-4; CDR3 protein: ASSFNRGRGYT
J gene: TRBJ2-7; V gene: TRBV4-3; CDR3 protein: ASSQDGQEAPYEQY
J gene: TRBJ1-5; V gene: TRBV7-8; CDR3 protein: ASSSREGSNQPQH
J gene: TRBJ1-3; V gene: TRBV19; CDR3 protein: ASSIPGNTIY
J gene: TRBJ2-3; V gene: TRBV28; CDR3 protein: ASSFLSTDTQY
J gene: TRBJ2-7; V gene: TRBV27; CDR3 protein: ASSSLSGGIYEQY
J gene: TRBJ2-6; V gene: TRBV19; CDR3 protein: ASSSVLSGANVLT
J gene: TRBJ1-5; V gene: TRBV5-4; CDR3 protein: ASSYGWDQPQH
J gene: TRBJ2-5; V gene: TRBV5-1; CDR3 protein: ASSFSGRETQY
J gene: TRBJ2-2; V gene: TRBV7-2; CDR3 protein: ASSPDQGTGELF
J gene: TRBJ1-2; V gene: TRBV18; CDR3 protein: ASSASGGAYGYT
J gene: TRBJ1-5; V gene: TRBV9; CDR3 protein: ASSGGTGGYVQPQH
J gene: TRBJ2-1; V gene: TRBV19; CDR3 protein: ASSIVLGTGGVEQF
J gene: TRBJ2-2; V gene: TRBV5-6; CDR3 protein: ASRPGTPYNTGELF
J gene: TRBJ2-3; V gene: TRBV14; CDR3 protein: ASSQKRKTTDTQY
J gene: TRBJ1-1; V gene: TRBV4-1; CDR3 protein: ASSQVGQGETEAF
J gene: TRBJ2-2; V gene: TRBV6-1; CDR3 protein: ASSSGQGSTGELF
J gene: TRBJ2-3; V gene: TRBV19; CDR3 protein: ASTSRRRDTQY
J gene: TRBJ2-1; V gene: TRBV5-4; CDR3 protein: ASSSTRLMKQF
J gene: TRBJ1-4; V gene: TRBV27; CDR3 protein: ASSEGAATNEKLF
J gene: TRBJ2-7; V gene: TRBV4-1; CDR3 protein: ASRDGTSGVEQY
J gene: TRBJ2-3; V gene: TRBV5-1; CDR3 protein: ASRRLAGNTDTQY
J gene: TRBJ2-1; V gene: TRBV9; CDR3 protein: ASSVEVLANEQF
J gene: TRBJ2-7; V gene: TRBV28; CDR3 protein: ASSLQPLTYEQY
J gene: TRBJ1-2; V gene: TRBV15; CDR3 protein: ATSRDRGATNYGYT
J gene: TRBJ2-1; V gene: TRBV2; CDR3 protein: ASRRTSGRYNEQF